These 29 T cell receptor beta chains came from one sample sequenced in a study of T cell responses to AZD1222 COVID-19 vaccine (TCRdb year 2021). Reading the label with the study, this specimen's time point is: baseline before first vaccination. The library was prepared using the immunoSEQ multiplex PCR assay. The clones in this table, taken by TCRdb from immuneACCESS, are in-frame only. Not every clone is retained; where verified, under half of the shortfall comes from an unresolved V gene, and the cause of the rest is unknown. Counted in this sample were around 90,000 clones; around nine tenths of them appeared once. The ten biggest clones cover roughly 14% of the sample. Specimen: peripheral blood, collected on day 0 of AZD1222 vaccination. These receptor sequences come from an adult in good health.

This clone was counted a single time. The chain uses TRBV6-1 and TRBJ2-7; 10 bases match TRBD1. Germline assignment: CDR1 MNHNS and CDR2 SASEGT. This CDR3 is built from 14 residues. The J segment lost 3 bases and the V segment lost 1 base, leaving 0 bases of the junction unmatched. The CDR3 DNA follows: TGTGCCAGCAGTGAAGGGACAGGGGGCTACGAGCAGTACTTC. Its translation is CASSEGTGGYEQYF.

The chain carries TRBV27 and TRBJ2-1, with D unresolved. Trimming shortened V by 10 bases and J by 3 bases, and 16 bases separated the two germline ends. The germline V gene has CDR1 MNHEY and CDR2 SMNVEV (reference sequence). CDR3 length: 14 amino acids. CDR3 in amino acids: CATQLQHLYNEQFF. The CDR3 nucleotides are TGTGCCACCCAACTGCAACACCTCTACAATGAGCAGTTCTTC.

The V gene is TRBV28, the J gene TRBJ2-2; D assignment may be TRBD1 or TRBD2 (5 bases each). Deletions cut 5 bases from V and 0 bases from J, with 10 bases between. There are 15 residues in the CDR3. Germline V gene lookup returns CDR1 MDHEN and CDR2 SYDVKM. The CDR3 DNA is TGTGCCAGCAGTCGGGACCTAACGAACACCGGGGAGCTGTTTTTT. It codes for CASSRDLTNTGELFF. The whole variable domain, filled in from reference TRBV28 and TRBJ2-2, reads DVKVTQSSRYLVKRTGEKVFLECVQDMDHENMFWYRQDPGLGLRLIYFSYDVKMKEKGDIPEGYSVSREKKERFSLILESASTNQTSMYLCASSRDLTNTGELFFGEGSRLTVL.

The chain combines TRBV6-5 with TRBJ1-6; D not certain. This CDR3 is built from 12 residues. V lost 0 bases and J lost 13, with 7 bases in between. CDR1 is MNHEY and CDR2 is SVGAGI in the germline V gene. CDR3 nucleotides: TGTGCCAGCAGTTACTCGTTAGGGCCCCTCCACTTT. Residues: CASSYSLGPLHF.

Only one count was recorded for this clone. This chain joins TRBV19 and TRBJ1-2, with D possibly TRBD1 on 6 matching bases. Germline assignment: CDR1 LNHDA and CDR2 SQIVND (reference sequence). Deletions cut 5 bases from V and 4 bases from J, with 17 bases between. The CDR3 spans 15 residues. CDR3 residues: CASSVQGGSLYGYTF. CDR3 in DNA: TGTGCCAGTAGTGTTCAAGGGGGGAGTCTCTATGGCTACACCTTC.

V gene TRBV30 combines with J gene TRBJ2-3, with unresolved D. The CDR3 is 19 residues long. V lost 1 base and J lost 1, with 24 bases in between. Germline V gene data show CDR1 as GTSNPN and CDR2 as SVGIG (reference sequence). In DNA, the CDR3 is TGTGCCTGGAGTGCTTTTCAAGGAGACCTCTTTTTGGGCACAGATACGCAGTATTTT. It translates to CAWSAFQGDLFLGTDTQYF.

This chain joins TRBV4-3 and TRBJ2-5; D might be TRBD2 (6 bases). The V end was cut by 0 bases, the J end by 2 bases, with 13 bases between. The CDR3 consists of 16 residues. Germline-derived CDR1 and CDR2 are LGHNA and YSLEER. CDR3 sequence: CASSQDLRGRQETQYF. The DNA for the CDR3 is TGCGCCAGCAGCCAAGATTTGAGAGGGAGGCAAGAGACCCAGTACTTC.

The chain uses TRBV3-1 (or the pseudogene TRBV3-2) and TRBJ1-6; TRBD1 matches 11 bases. The CDR3 consists of 14 residues. J was trimmed by 11 bases and V by 1 base; bases with no gene match: 1. The germline gives CDR1 LGHDT, CDR2 YNNKEL (reference sequence). The CDR3 coding sequence is TGTGCCAGCAGCCAAGGGGACAGGGGGACACCCCTCCACTTT. It is translated as CASSQGDRGTPLHF.

The CDR3 coding sequence is TGTGCCAGTGCGAGCTATAGCAATCAGCCCCAGCATTTT. Translation gives CASASYSNQPQHF. The V and J genes are TRBV19 and TRBJ1-5; D gene uncertain. Between the trimmed V and J ends, which lost 8 bases and 0 bases, there was a span of 8 bases. The V gene's germline CDR1 is LNHDA and CDR2 SQIVND (reference sequence). This CDR3 spans 13 amino acids.

The chain recombines TRBV5-4 with TRBJ2-7; D is uncertain. The V gene lost 4 bases and the J gene lost 2 bases, with 10 bases spanning the gap. The CDR3 covers 13 residues. The V gene's germline CDR1 is SGHNT and CDR2 YYREEE (reference sequence). The DNA for the CDR3 is TGTGCCAGCAGCCACGATACCGCCTACGAGCAGTACTTC. This gives the protein CASSHDTAYEQYF.

Concerning this clone: At one end the junction does not follow the germline gene, possibly because of a read error. The CDR3: CASSEKGCTNNQPQHF. DNA of the CDR3: TGTGCCAGTAGTGAGAAGGGTTGCACGAACAATCAGCCCCAGCATTTT. This rearrangement joins TRBV6-4 to TRBJ1-5; D is unclear. From germline, CDR1 is MRHNA and CDR2 SNTAGT. There are 16 residues in the CDR3.

This chain connects TRBV19 to TRBJ1-1; no firm D call. Germline assignment: CDR1 LNHDA and CDR2 SQIVND (reference sequence). The V end was cut by 2 bases, the J end by 0 bases, with 7 bases between. This CDR3 has 14 amino acids. CDR3 sequence (DNA): TGTGCCAGTAGTATAAGTAGCTTGAACACTGAAGCTTTCTTT. As protein: CASSISSLNTEAFF.

This chain links TRBV6-5 with TRBJ2-5, with 9 bases lining up with TRBD2. The V segment lost 6 bases and the J segment 4 bases; nucleotides outside the gene matches: 3. The germline gives CDR1 MNHEY, CDR2 SVGAGI. The CDR3 is made up of 13 amino acids. CDR3 loop: CASRRGLAETQYF. The CDR3 DNA reads as TGTGCCAGCAGGAGGGGACTAGCAGAGACCCAGTACTTC.

A single count supports this clone. Here the CDR3 reads CASSLVTQGYNEQFF. The CDR3 bases are TGTGCCAGCAGCTTAGTGACACAGGGGTACAATGAGCAGTTCTTC. V gene TRBV7-2 combines with J gene TRBJ2-1; 7 bases fit TRBD1. CDR3 length: 15 amino acids. Trimming removed 1 base from V and 4 bases from J; junction bases left unmatched: 4. Germline CDR1 is SGHTA and CDR2 is FQGNSA.

As concerns this clone: A junction end diverges from the germline sequence, so it may reflect a read error. V is TRBV7-7 and J is TRBJ2-7, with TRBD2 as a possible D gene (7 bases). Germline assignment: CDR1 SSHAT and CDR2 FNYEAQ (reference sequence). The CDR3 loop spans 13 amino acids. The CDR3 protein is CASSSGGRYEQYF. CDR3 sequence (DNA): TGTGCTAGCAGCTCCGGGGGGCGGTACGAGCAGTACTTC.

The chain carries TRBV5-1 and TRBJ2-3; 11 nucleotides agree with TRBD2. The V gene's germline CDR1 is SGHRS and CDR2 YFSETQ. The CDR3 length is 17 residues. The V segment lost 4 bases and the J segment 8 bases; nucleotides outside the gene matches: 15. The CDR3 region has the DNA TGCGCCAGCAGCCAGGGAGTGGGACTAGCGGATTTGGGTACGCAGTATTTT. This encodes CASSQGVGLADLGTQYF.

This clone has a handful of counts. The chain is built from TRBV15 and TRBJ2-3; tentative D call: TRBD2 (6 bases). The CDR3 is 14 residues long. The V gene's germline CDR1 is LNHNV and CDR2 YYDKDF (reference sequence). Trimming shortened V by 3 bases and J by 5 bases, and 12 bases separated the two germline ends. The DNA for the CDR3 is TGTGCCACCAGCAGCGGGCAGGGAGGAGATACGCAGTATTTT. This translates into CATSSGQGGDTQYF.

The chain joins TRBV20-1 to TRBJ2-5; maybe TRBD2 (6 bases). Trimming shortened V by 3 bases and J by 5 bases, and 19 bases separated the two germline ends. CDR3 length equals 15 residues. The germline V gene encodes CDR1 DFQATT and CDR2 SNEGSKA (reference sequence). In nucleotides, the CDR3 is TGCAGTGCTAGTAGCGATGGGCCAGGGAGGGAGACCCAGTACTTC. Protein: CSASSDGPGRETQYF.

The chain joins TRBV7-2 to TRBJ2-3; the D gene is possibly TRBD2 (6 bases). Germline CDR1 SGHTA, CDR2 FQGNSA. The V gene lost 7 bases and the J gene lost 6 bases, with 17 bases spanning the gap. The CDR3 consists of 14 residues. In nucleotides, the CDR3 is TGTGCCAGCACCACAGGCCAGCGGGCTGATACGCAGTATTTT. Translated, it gives CASTTGQRADTQYF.

In its sample, this clone was seen once. The genes are TRBV6-5 and TRBJ1-2, with 7 positions matching TRBD1. This CDR3 region has 16 residues. Losses at the gene ends were 0 bases for V and 5 bases for J; bases not matched to a gene: 9. Germline assignment: CDR1 MNHEY and CDR2 SVGAGI. The chain's CDR3 is CASSYSTGSTLYGYTF. In DNA form, the CDR3 reads TGTGCCAGCAGTTACTCGACAGGGTCCACCCTTTATGGCTACACCTTC.

The V gene is TRBV10-3, the J gene TRBJ1-1; a weak D match, TRBD1 (6 bases). V was cut by 3 bases and J by 11 bases, with 10 bases left in between. CDR1 is ENHRY, CDR2 SYGVKD, per germline. The CDR3 has 11 amino acids. Here the CDR3 reads CAISDGGGAFF. CDR3 DNA: TGTGCCATCAGTGACGGGGGGGGCGCTTTCTTT.

The chain is built from TRBV7-9 and TRBJ2-7, with 9 bases identical to TRBD1. Germline CDR1 reads SEHNR; CDR2 reads FQNEAQ (reference sequence). The CDR3 length is 13 residues. V trimming: 5 bases; J trimming: 8 bases; junction bases outside the gene matches: 7. The CDR3 sequence: CASSEGTGNQQYF. CDR3 sequence (DNA): TGTGCCAGCAGCGAAGGGACAGGGAATCAGCAGTACTTC.

This clone appeared once. This chain links TRBV7-3 with TRBJ1-3; TRBD1 matches 7 bases. CDR1 is SGHTA, CDR2 FQGTGA, per germline. The CDR3 is 16 amino acids. J gave up 0 bases and V 2 bases, and 4 bases lay outside the gene matches. The CDR3 protein is CASSLSGQTSGNTIYF. The CDR3 DNA reads TGTGCCAGCAGCTTATCGGGACAGACCTCTGGAAACACCATATATTTT. The whole variable domain, filled in from reference TRBV7-3 and TRBJ1-3, reads GAGVSQTPSNKVTEKGKYVELRCDPISGHTALYWYRQSLGQGPEFLIYFQGTGAADDSGLPNDRFFAVRPEGSVSTLKIQRTERGDSAVYLCASSLSGQTSGNTIYFGEGSWLTVV.

The rearrangement links TRBV19 to TRBJ2-2; TRBD1 is a possible D gene (6 bases). Trimming removed 1 base at V and 5 bases at J, with 11 bases between. This CDR3 is built from 15 residues. The germline gives CDR1 LNHDA, CDR2 SQIVND (reference sequence). The CDR3 bases are TGTGCCAGTAGTATAGCCAGGGGTGGGACCGGGGAGCTGTTTTTT. Residues: CASSIARGGTGELFF.

The chain links TRBV5-1 to TRBJ1-2; 8 bases are a match to TRBD1. The CDR3 loop spans 14 amino acids. The germline CDR1 and CDR2 sequences are SGHRS and YFSETQ. Germline trimming cut 4 bases from V and 0 bases from J; bases unmatched to any gene: 2. The CDR3 DNA reads as TGCGCCAGCAGCAGGACAGGGACTAACTATGGCTACACCTTC. It specifies CASSRTGTNYGYTF. Full variable domain (remainder filled in from reference TRBV5-1 and TRBJ1-2): KAGVTQTPRYLIKTRGQQVTLSCSPISGHRSVSWYQQTPGQGLQFLFEYFSETQRNKGNFPGRFSGRQFSNSRSEMNVSTLELGDSALYLCASSRTGTNYGYTFGSGTRLTVV.

The chain employs TRBV9 and TRBJ1-2; TRBD1 matches 8 bases. CDR1 and CDR2 from the germline V gene are SGDLS and YYNGEE. The CDR3 loop spans 14 amino acids. The trim removed 0 bases at V and 6 bases at J, leaving 4 bases unmatched. The CDR3 bases are TGTGCCAGCAGCGTAGTCGGACAGGGCCATGGCTACACCTTC. Protein product: CASSVVGQGHGYTF.

The chain joins TRBV5-1 to TRBJ2-7, with D possibly matching TRBD1 (8 bases). Germline lookup yields CDR1 SGHRS and CDR2 YFSETQ. The V and J ends lost 4 bases and 5 bases respectively, with 22 bases between them. This CDR3 has 16 amino acids. The CDR3: CASSTQGAGDVDEQYF. Here the CDR3 DNA reads TGCGCCAGCAGCACCCAGGGGGCGGGGGATGTGGACGAGCAGTACTTC.

This chain connects TRBV6-1 to TRBJ1-4, with a tentative D call TRBD1 (5 bases). Per germline, CDR1 MNHNS and CDR2 SASEGT. V gave up 3 bases and J gave up 11 bases, with 19 bases separating them. The CDR3 sequence is 15 residues long. In nucleotides, the CDR3 is TGTGCCAGCAGTGAGCCCGGGACGGGGAACCAGAAACTGTTTTTT. Translating it yields CASSEPGTGNQKLFF.

The chain joins TRBV6-5 to TRBJ1-2, with D possibly matching TRBD1 (6 bases). Trimming stripped 6 bases from V and 4 bases from J, with 18 bases between. The germline CDR1 and CDR2 sequences are MNHEY and SVGAGI. The length of the CDR3 is 15 residues. The CDR3 bases are TGTGCCAGCAGGGGGGTTAATCAGGGGAGCTATGGCTACACCTTC. Its translation: CASRGVNQGSYGYTF.